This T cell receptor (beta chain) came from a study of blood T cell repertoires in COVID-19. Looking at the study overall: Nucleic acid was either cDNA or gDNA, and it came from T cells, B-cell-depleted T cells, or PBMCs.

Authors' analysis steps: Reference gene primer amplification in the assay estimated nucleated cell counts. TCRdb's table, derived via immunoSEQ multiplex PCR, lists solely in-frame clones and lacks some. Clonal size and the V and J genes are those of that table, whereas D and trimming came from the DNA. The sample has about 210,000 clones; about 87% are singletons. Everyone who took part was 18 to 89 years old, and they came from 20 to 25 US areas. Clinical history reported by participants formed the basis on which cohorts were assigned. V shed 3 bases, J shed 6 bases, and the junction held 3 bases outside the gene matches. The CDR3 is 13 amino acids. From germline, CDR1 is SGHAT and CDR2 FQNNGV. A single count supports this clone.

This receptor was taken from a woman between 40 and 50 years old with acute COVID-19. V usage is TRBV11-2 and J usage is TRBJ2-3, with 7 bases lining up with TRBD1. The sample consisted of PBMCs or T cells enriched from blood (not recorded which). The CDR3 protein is CASSLYRGDTQYF. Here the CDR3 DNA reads TGTGCCAGCAGCTTGTACAGGGGTGATACGCAGTATTTT.